The sequence of this T cell receptor beta chain was determined in a study of T cells in Graves' hyperthyroidism and ophthalmopathy. As for this clonotype: Its antigen is not identified.

CDR3 length equals 14 residues. Trimming took 4 bases from V and 3 from J, leaving 10 bases between them. Per germline, CDR1 SGHRS and CDR2 YFSETQ. Notes on the study in general: Most expanded thyroid clonotypes above 0.001 recurred in blood.

RNA transcripts served as the template for amplifying TCR beta CDR3 regions. The HTBI set primed first-round TCR CDR3 RT-PCR. TCRdb re-analysed the multiplex PCR reads in MiXCR, keeping a single row per CDR3 protein. Of approximately 490,000 distinct CDR3 sequences listed, about 20% were seen once; the top ten hold roughly 49%. The J gene is TRBJ2-2, the V gene TRBV5-1; D tentatively reads TRBD1 or TRBD2 (6 bases each). The specimen sequenced was blood. The source of this sequence is a woman aged 70-85 years with Graves' ophthalmopathy. CDR3 in DNA: TGCGCCAGCAGCCGAAGGGGGGACACCGGGGAGCTGTTTTTT. This codes for CASSRRGDTGELFF. Combining the CDR3 with reference TRBV5-1 and TRBJ2-2 gives the whole variable domain KAGVTQTPRYLIKTRGQQVTLSCSPISGHRSVSWYQQTPGQGLQFLFEYFSETQRNKGNFPGRFSGRQFSNSRSEMNVSTLELGDSALYLCASSRRGDTGELFFGEGSRLTVL.